This TCR beta chain was documented in a study of CD8+CD57+ T cells in acquired aplastic anemia. About the research overall: An average of around 3.5 ug of DNA was obtained from sorted CD4+ and CD8+ cells. Study-wide results and limits: Common to patients and controls were 25 to 30 CD8+ CDR3 sequences.

Genomic DNA acted as the template from which TCR beta VDJ combination and CDR3 sequence profiling were carried out. A single record per CDR3 protein comes from TCRdb applying MiXCR to the reads. Of around 160,000 distinct CDR3 sequences in the sample, roughly 48% were seen once. Whoever was chosen for sequencing had shown CD8+CD57+ cell expansion by flow cytometry. A severe acquired aplastic anemia diagnosis applied to all patients. Germline values: CDR1 SEHNR, CDR2 FQNEAQ (reference sequence). The CDR3 runs 14 residues. Comments on this clonotype: Its antigen is currently unknown.

This chain uses TRBV7-9 with TRBJ2-5, with TRBD1 identical over 8 bases. The end of the DNA fits TRBJ2-7 better, so the J call may be wrong. Sequenced input: sorted CD4+, CD8+, or CD8+CD57+ T cells (not recorded which) from PBMCs. The receptor's source is a human donor with aplastic anemia. Here the CDR3 DNA reads TGTGCCAGCAGTTTACCCCAGGGGGCAAACGAGCAGTACTTC. The encoded protein is CASSLPQGANEQYF.